This T cell receptor (beta chain) was sequenced for a study of blood T cell repertoires in COVID-19. Study-wide context: Specimens from acute and convalescent COVID-19 originated in the United States, Italy and Spain. Sample material is recorded as cDNA or gDNA derived from T cells, B-cell-depleted T cells, or PBMCs.

The cohort comprised adults aged about 18 to 90 years residing in around 25 US areas. CDR3 length: 12 amino acids. In germline, CDR1 is GTSNPN, CDR2 SVGIG (reference sequence). V lost 7 bases, J lost 0 bases, and 9 bases lay in between. In the authors' methods: From reference gene primer amplification, estimates of nucleated cell counts were derived. Some clones are missing from TCRdb's copy, which holds only in-frame ones; the method was immunoSEQ multiplex PCR. The V and J calls and clone size were taken over from that table, and D and trimming were inferred from the DNA. This sample has some 460,000 clones, with 70% to 90% found just once.

The source material was PBMCs or T cells enriched from blood (not recorded which). This sequence joins TRBV30 and TRBJ1-2, with a possible D match to TRBD1 (5 bases). This receptor was taken from a young woman with acute COVID-19. The CDR3 sequence is CASDRPNYGYTF. DNA of the CDR3: TGTGCCTCAGACAGACCTAACTATGGCTACACCTTC.